This TCR beta chain was documented in a study of post-analysis software for immune sequencing data. Study background: Relapsing-remitting, secondary progressive and progressive-relapsing forms of multiple sclerosis all featured among disease courses.

Unique molecular identifiers were carried by the TCR beta cDNA libraries. TCRdb reanalysed the PCR reads using MiXCR and keeps one entry per CDR3 protein. The sample holds 700,000 to 900,000 distinct CDR3 sequences, roughly 46% seen once. Germline V gives CDR1 DFQATT, CDR2 SNEGSKA (reference sequence). This CDR3 contains 11 residues. V lost 6 bases to trimming and J lost 11 bases; unmatched junction nucleotides: 1. This clonotype came up once. The antigen remains unidentified. Findings and limits, study-wide: Samples made in the same batch grouped tightly together by F measure. Relative to controls, patients had five TRBV segments at higher frequency, with TRBV5-6, TRBV5-1 and TRBV20-1 among these.

V gene TRBV20-1 combines with J gene TRBJ2-1; 13 positions match TRBD2. The sequenced sample consisted of blood. The clonotype comes from a girl aged 5-17 years with multiple sclerosis. This chain's CDR3 is CSAGTSGKQFF. The CDR3 region has the DNA TGCAGTGCAGGGACTAGCGGGAAGCAGTTCTTC.